The 2 T cell receptor beta chains given below trace back to one sample, sequenced in a study of early T cells in non-severe SARS-CoV-2 infection. TCRdb independently ran MiXCR on the 5' RACE reads; one entry per CDR3 protein. The repertoire holds tens of thousands of distinct CDR3 sequences, with around 12% as singletons. Sequences were derived from whole blood, sampled at baseline. Receptor source: an adult who was a healthcare worker with PCR-confirmed SARS-CoV-2 infection or an uninfected control (not recorded which). The donor label of this sample is uncertain.

Many counts were recorded for this clonotype. The chain recombines TRBV6-1 with TRBJ1-2; D is unclear. The germline V gene has CDR1 MNHNS and CDR2 SASEGT. Trimming removed 4 bases at V and 0 bases at J, with 18 bases between. The CDR3 has 17 amino acids. CDR3 DNA sequence: TGTGCCAGCAGTGTGTTTGCAACCCTCGGTGCTAACTATGGCTACACCTTC. It translates to CASSVFATLGANYGYTF.

This clonotype was detected ten times or more. The chain has TRBV6-6 and TRBJ1-1, with TRBD1 as a possible D gene (5 bases). The length of the CDR3 is 13 residues. From germline, CDR1 is MNHNY and CDR2 SVGAGI (reference sequence). Trimming left V 7 bases short and J 1 base short, with 10 bases between. The CDR3 DNA reads TGTGCCAGCATGGGGGGTGGGAACACTGAAGCTTTCTTT. Amino acids: CASMGGGNTEAFF.